The 5 T cell receptor beta chains listed next were all sequenced from one sample in a study of blood T cell repertoires in COVID-19. Data came from immunoSEQ multiplex PCR; TCRdb stores just in-frame clones and leaves some out. In the table there are 81,000 or so clones, around 88% of which are singletons. What was sequenced was peripheral blood. The receptors were gathered from a man aged 45 to 65 with active COVID-19.

The chain joins TRBV4-1 to TRBJ2-4; D is undetermined. Between the trimmed V and J ends, which lost 0 bases and 1 base, there was a span of 13 bases. Germline lookup yields CDR1 MGHRA and CDR2 YSYEKL. The CDR3 is 17 amino acids. CDR3 amino acids: CASSQEWASGAKNIQYF. DNA for the CDR3: TGCGCCAGCAGCCAAGAATGGGCAAGTGGGGCCAAAAACATTCAGTACTTC.

The table lists this clone with a count of one. The gene calls are TRBV5-1 and TRBJ2-1, with 12 bases aligning to TRBD2. The CDR3 has 17 residues. The germline gives CDR1 SGHRS, CDR2 YFSETQ. The ends lost 1 base at V and 3 bases at J; junction bases unmatched: 5. The CDR3 is CASSLPLAGGRYNEQFF. CDR3 bases: TGCGCCAGCAGCTTGCCCCTAGCGGGGGGGCGCTACAATGAGCAGTTCTTC.

The genes are TRBV29-1 and TRBJ1-3; D is perhaps TRBD1 (5 bases). This CDR3 region has 13 residues. Looked up from germline, CDR1 is SQVTM and CDR2 is ANQGSEA. Between the trimmed V and J ends, which lost 5 bases and 0 bases, there was a span of 8 bases. The CDR3 region is CSVRGSSGNTIYF. The CDR3 DNA reads as TGCAGCGTTCGGGGGAGCTCTGGAAACACCATATATTTT.

The V call is TRBV5-5, the J call TRBJ1-1; D is possibly TRBD1 (5 bases). CDR1 and CDR2 from the germline V gene are SGHKS and YYEKEE (reference sequence). Trimming stripped 0 bases from V and 5 bases from J, with 17 bases between. This CDR3 region has 16 residues. The CDR3 bases are TGTGCCAGCAGCTTGGTTTTGGTAGGGGCGCTTACTGAAGCTTTCTTT. This sequence encodes CASSLVLVGALTEAFF. The entire variable domain, with the rest obtained from reference TRBV5-5 and TRBJ1-1, is as follows: DAGVTQSPTHLIKTRGQQVTLRCSPISGHKSVSWYQQVLGQGPQFIFQYYEKEERGRGNFPDRFSARQFPNYSSELNVNALLLGDSALYLCASSLVLVGALTEAFFGQGTRLTVV.

V usage is TRBV4-1 and J usage is TRBJ2-5; a possible D gene is TRBD1 (5 bases). V shed 0 bases and J shed 2 bases, with 10 bases lying between them. This CDR3 contains 15 residues. Germline values: CDR1 MGHRA, CDR2 YSYEKL. CDR3 sequence: CASSQEFRVQETQYF. For the CDR3, the DNA is TGCGCCAGCAGCCAAGAATTCAGGGTTCAAGAGACCCAGTACTTC.